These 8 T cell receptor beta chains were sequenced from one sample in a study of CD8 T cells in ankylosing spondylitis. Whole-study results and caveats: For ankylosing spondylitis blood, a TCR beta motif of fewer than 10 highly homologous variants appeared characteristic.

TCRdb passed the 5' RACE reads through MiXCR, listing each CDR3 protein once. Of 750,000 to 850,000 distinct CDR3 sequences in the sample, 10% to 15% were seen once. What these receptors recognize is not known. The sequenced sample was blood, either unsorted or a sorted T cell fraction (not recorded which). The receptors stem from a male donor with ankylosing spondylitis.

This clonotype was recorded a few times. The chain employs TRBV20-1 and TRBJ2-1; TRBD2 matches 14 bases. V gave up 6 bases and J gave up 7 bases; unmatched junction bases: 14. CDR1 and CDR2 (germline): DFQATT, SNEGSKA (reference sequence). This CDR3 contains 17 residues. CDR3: CSAWLPGLAGAVNEQFF. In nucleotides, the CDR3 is TGCAGTGCCTGGTTACCGGGACTAGCGGGAGCTGTGAATGAGCAGTTCTTC.

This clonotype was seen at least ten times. CDR3 DNA: TGTGCCAGCAGCTTTCAATCGAGACAGTTCCACGAGCAGTACTTC. Residues: CASSFQSRQFHEQYF. The V and J genes are TRBV7-2 and TRBJ2-7, with a tentative D call TRBD1 (5 bases). Per germline, CDR1 SGHTA and CDR2 FQGNSA. The CDR3 runs to 15 residues. V shed 3 bases and J shed 5 bases, with 17 bases lying between them.

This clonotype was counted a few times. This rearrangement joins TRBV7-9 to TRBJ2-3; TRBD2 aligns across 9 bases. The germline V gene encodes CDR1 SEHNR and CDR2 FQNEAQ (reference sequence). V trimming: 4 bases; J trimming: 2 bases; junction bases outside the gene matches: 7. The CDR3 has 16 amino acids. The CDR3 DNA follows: TGTGCCAGCAGCTCCACTGCGGGAGGGCCCACAGATACGCAGTATTTT. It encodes CASSSTAGGPTDTQYF.

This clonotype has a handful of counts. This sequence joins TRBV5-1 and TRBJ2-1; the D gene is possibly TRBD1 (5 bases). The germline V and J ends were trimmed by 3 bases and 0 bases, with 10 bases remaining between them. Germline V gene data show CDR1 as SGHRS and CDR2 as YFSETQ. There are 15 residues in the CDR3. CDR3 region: CASSSRQNSYNEQFF. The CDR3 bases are TGCGCCAGCAGCTCGCGACAGAACTCCTACAATGAGCAGTTCTTC.

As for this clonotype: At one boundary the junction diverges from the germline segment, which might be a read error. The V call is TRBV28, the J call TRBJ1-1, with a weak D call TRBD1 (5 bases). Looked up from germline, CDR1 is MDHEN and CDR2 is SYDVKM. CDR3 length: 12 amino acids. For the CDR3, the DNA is TGTGCCAGCAGCCGCAGGTTCCGACAGCTTACCTTT. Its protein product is CASSRRFRQLTF.

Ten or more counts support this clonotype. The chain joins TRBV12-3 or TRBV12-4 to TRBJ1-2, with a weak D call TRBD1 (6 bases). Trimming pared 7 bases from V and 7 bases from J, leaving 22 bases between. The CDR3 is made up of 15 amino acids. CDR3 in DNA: TGTGCCAGCAATTTGGGGGCAGGGCCACTGCGTGGCTACACCTTC. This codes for CASNLGAGPLRGYTF.

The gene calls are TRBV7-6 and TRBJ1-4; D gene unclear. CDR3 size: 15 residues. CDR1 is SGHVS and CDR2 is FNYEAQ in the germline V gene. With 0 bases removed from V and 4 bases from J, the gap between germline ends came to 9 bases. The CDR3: CASSLAPRRNEKLFF. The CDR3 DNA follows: TGTGCCAGCAGCTTAGCGCCGCGGCGTAATGAAAAACTGTTTTTT.

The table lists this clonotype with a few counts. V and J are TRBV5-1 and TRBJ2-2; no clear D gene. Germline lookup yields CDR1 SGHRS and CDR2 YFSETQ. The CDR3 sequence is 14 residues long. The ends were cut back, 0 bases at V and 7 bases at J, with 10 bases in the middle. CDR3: CASSLESPIGELFF. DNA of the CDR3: TGCGCCAGCAGCTTGGAGAGTCCGATCGGGGAGCTGTTTTTT. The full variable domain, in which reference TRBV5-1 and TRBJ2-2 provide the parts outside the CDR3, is KAGVTQTPRYLIKTRGQQVTLSCSPISGHRSVSWYQQTPGQGLQFLFEYFSETQRNKGNFPGRFSGRQFSNSRSEMNVSTLELGDSALYLCASSLESPIGELFFGEGSRLTVL.